This entry concerns a single TCR beta chain. This entry comes from a study of blood T cell repertoires in COVID-19. For the study at large: Material from acute and convalescent COVID-19 was sourced from the United States, Italy and Spain. PBMCs, B-cell-depleted T cells, or T cells were the source of the cDNA or gDNA that made up the material.

In the original workflow: Using reference gene primer amplification, nucleated cell counts were estimated. Using immunoSEQ multiplex PCR, the repertoire was profiled, and TCRdb retains in-frame clones only, with some absent. The DNA was the basis for D and trimming; V, J and clone size are from that table. The sample holds about 200,000 clones, 80% to 90% seen once. Germline V CDR1 and CDR2: MNHEY, SMNVEV (reference sequence). The CDR3 covers 15 residues. Trimming took 5 bases from V and 1 from J; bases not matched to a gene: 7. The chain links TRBV27 to TRBJ1-1; 7 nucleotides align to TRBD1. Input material: peripheral blood. The source is a woman between 65 and 79 years old with acute or convalescent COVID-19. The CDR3 region is CASSPGTASNTEAFF. The DNA of the CDR3 is TGTGCCAGCAGTCCAGGGACAGCCTCGAACACTGAAGCTTTCTTT.